This T cell receptor beta chain comes out of a study of blood T cell repertoires in COVID-19. For the study at large: COVID-19 samples collected from the United States, Italy and Spain covered acute and convalescent phases. Sources were T cells, B-cell-depleted T cells, or PBMCs; the material itself was cDNA or gDNA.

This clone was detected a few times. The V gene lost 4 bases and the J gene lost 5 bases, with 17 bases spanning the gap. CDR1 and CDR2 from the germline V gene are LGHNA and YSLEER. This CDR3 is 15 amino acids long. Authors' data handling: Reference gene primer amplification yielded estimated nucleated cell counts. Using immunoSEQ multiplex PCR, the repertoire was profiled, and TCRdb retains in-frame clones only, with some absent. Clone size and V and J calls were adopted from that table, with D and trimming inferred from the DNA. Of about 98,000 clones detected, 75% to 85% appear once; the ten largest clones hold roughly a quarter.

This sequence originates from a man aged 65-85 years with acute or convalescent COVID-19. The source material was peripheral blood. The chain is built from TRBV4-3 and TRBJ1-2; perhaps TRBD1 as D (5 bases). In nucleotides, the CDR3 is TGCGCCAGCAGCCTGCGGGACCCTGGGCAGTATGGCTACACCTTC. The encoded protein is CASSLRDPGQYGYTF.